The source of this T cell receptor beta chain is a study of CD8+CD57+ T cells in acquired aplastic anemia. Across the study: On average, sorted CD4+ and CD8+ cells gave around 3.3 ug of DNA. Study-level points and caveats: Common to patients and controls were 25 to 30 CD8+ CDR3 sequences. CD8+ Simpson's diversity did not differ significantly between patients and controls.

The authors sequenced patients whose flow cytometry had shown CD8+CD57+ cell expansion. A note on this clonotype: Its specificity is not known.

The ends lost 5 bases at V and 6 bases at J; junction bases unmatched: 4. The germline CDR1 and CDR2 sequences are SGHVS and FQNEAQ. The CDR3 runs 14 residues. Genomic DNA acted as the template from which TCR beta VDJ combination and CDR3 sequence profiling were carried out. A single record per CDR3 protein comes from TCRdb applying MiXCR to the reads. There are 150,000 or so distinct CDR3 sequences in the sample; around half occur only once, and approximately 3% lies in the top ten. This sequence originates from a human donor with aplastic anemia. The V and J genes are TRBV7-8 and TRBJ1-6; 7 nucleotides align to TRBD1. Specimen: sorted CD4+, CD8+, or CD8+CD57+ T cells (not recorded which) from PBMCs. CDR3 nucleotides: TGTGCCAGCAGCCGACAGGGTGGTAATTCACCCCTCCACTTT. This translates into CASSRQGGNSPLHF. The full variable domain, its missing parts supplied by reference TRBV7-8 and TRBJ1-6, is GAGVSQSPRYKVAKRGQDVALRCDPISGHVSLFWYQQALGQGPEFLTYFQNEAQLDKSGLPSDRFFAERPEGSVSTLKIQRTQQEDSAVYLCASSRQGGNSPLHFGNGTRLTVT.